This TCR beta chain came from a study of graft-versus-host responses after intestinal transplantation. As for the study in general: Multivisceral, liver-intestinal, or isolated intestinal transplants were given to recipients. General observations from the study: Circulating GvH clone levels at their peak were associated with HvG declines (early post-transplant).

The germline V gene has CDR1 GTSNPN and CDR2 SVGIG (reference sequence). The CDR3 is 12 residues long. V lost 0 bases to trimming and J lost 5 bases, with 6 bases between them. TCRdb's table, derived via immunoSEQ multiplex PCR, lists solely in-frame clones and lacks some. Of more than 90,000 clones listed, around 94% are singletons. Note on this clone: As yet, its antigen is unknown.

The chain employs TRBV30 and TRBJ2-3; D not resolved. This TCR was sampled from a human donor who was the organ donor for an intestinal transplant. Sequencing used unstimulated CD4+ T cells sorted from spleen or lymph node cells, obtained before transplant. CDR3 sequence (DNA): TGTGCCTGGAGTGTATGGAAAGATACGCAGTATTTT. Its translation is CAWSVWKDTQYF.